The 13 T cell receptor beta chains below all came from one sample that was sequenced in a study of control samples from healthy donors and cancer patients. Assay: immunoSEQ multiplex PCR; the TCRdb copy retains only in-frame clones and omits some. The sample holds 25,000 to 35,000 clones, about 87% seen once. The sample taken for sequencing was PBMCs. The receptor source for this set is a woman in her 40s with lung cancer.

CDR3 in amino acids: CASSASPGTGIEQYF. The DNA of the CDR3 is TGTGCCAGCAGCGCGAGTCCCGGGACAGGGATCGAGCAGTACTTC. The rearrangement joins TRBV9 to TRBJ2-7; 9 bases map to TRBD1. V lost 3 bases to trimming and J lost 6 bases; unmatched junction nucleotides: 10. The CDR3 loop spans 15 amino acids. Per the germline V gene, CDR1 is SGDLS and CDR2 is YYNGEE.

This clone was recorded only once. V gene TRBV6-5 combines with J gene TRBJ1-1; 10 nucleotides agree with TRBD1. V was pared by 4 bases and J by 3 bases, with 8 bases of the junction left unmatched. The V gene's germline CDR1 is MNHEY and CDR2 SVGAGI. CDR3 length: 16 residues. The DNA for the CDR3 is TGTGCCAGCAGTTTTTCGACAGGGGGCTTAGACACTGAAGCTTTCTTT. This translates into CASSFSTGGLDTEAFF.

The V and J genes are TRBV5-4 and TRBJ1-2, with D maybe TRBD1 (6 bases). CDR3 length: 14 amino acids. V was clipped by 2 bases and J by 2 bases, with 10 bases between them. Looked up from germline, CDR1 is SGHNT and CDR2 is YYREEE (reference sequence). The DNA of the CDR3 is TGTGCCAGCAGCTTAGACAGGCTAAACTATGGCTACACCTTC. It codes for CASSLDRLNYGYTF.

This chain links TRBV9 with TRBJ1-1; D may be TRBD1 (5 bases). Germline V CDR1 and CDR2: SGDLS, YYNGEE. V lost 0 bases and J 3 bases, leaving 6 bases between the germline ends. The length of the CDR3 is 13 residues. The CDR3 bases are TGTGCCAGCAGCGTAGGGGGGGACACTGAAGCTTTCTTT. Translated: CASSVGGDTEAFF.

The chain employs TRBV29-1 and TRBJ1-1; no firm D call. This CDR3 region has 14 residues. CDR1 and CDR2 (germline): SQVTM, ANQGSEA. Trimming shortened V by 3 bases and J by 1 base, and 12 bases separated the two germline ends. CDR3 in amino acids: CSVESSGGNTEAFF. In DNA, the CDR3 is TGCAGCGTTGAGAGCAGTGGCGGGAACACTGAAGCTTTCTTT.

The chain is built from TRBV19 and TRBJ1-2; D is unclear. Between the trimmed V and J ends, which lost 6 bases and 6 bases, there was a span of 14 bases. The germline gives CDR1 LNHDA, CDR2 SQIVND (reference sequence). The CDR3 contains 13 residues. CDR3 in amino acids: CASSRAPGDGYTF. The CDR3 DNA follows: TGTGCCAGTAGCCGGGCCCCCGGGGATGGCTACACCTTC.

CDR3 region: CASSQGRGNQPQHF. The DNA of the CDR3 is TGTGCCAGCAGCCAGGGACGGGGCAATCAGCCCCAGCATTTT. The chain couples TRBV3-1 (or the pseudogene TRBV3-2) to TRBJ1-5, with D tentatively TRBD1 (5 bases). V was cut by 3 bases and J by 2 bases, with 8 bases left in between. The germline V gene encodes CDR1 LGHDT and CDR2 YNNKEL (reference sequence). The CDR3 runs to 14 residues.

The CDR3 bases are TGTGCCAGCAGCTTAGGGCAGGGGAGTGAAAAACTGTTTTTT. Translated: CASSLGQGSEKLFF. The rearrangement joins TRBV7-8 to TRBJ1-4; weak D call: TRBD1 (6 bases). This CDR3 contains 14 residues. Germline CDR1 and CDR2: SGHVS and FQNEAQ. Deletions cut 1 base from V and 7 bases from J, with 10 bases between.

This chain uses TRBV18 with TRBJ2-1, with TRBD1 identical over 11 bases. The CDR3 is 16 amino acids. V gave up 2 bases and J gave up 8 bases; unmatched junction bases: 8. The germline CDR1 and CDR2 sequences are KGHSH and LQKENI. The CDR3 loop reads CASSPAGQGDVDEQFF. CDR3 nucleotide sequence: TGTGCCAGCTCACCAGCGGGACAGGGGGATGTAGATGAGCAGTTCTTC.

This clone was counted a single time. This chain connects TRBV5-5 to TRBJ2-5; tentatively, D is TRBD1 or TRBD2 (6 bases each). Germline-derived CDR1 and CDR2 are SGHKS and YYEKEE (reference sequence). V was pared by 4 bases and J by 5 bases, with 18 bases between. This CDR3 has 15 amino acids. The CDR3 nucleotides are TGTGCCAGCAGCCCTTCACAGGGACTTTTGGAGACCCAGTACTTC. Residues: CASSPSQGLLETQYF.

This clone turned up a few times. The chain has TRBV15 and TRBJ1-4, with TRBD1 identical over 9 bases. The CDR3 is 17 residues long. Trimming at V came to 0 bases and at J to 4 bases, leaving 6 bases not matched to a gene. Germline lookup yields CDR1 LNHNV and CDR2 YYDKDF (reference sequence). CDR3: CATSRERTGVFNEKLFF. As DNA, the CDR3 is TGTGCCACCAGCAGAGAGAGGACAGGGGTGTTTAATGAAAAACTGTTTTTT.

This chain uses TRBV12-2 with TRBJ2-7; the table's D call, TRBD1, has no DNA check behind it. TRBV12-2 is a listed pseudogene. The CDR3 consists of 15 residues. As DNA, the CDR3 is TGTGCAAGTCGTTTTAGACAGGGGGCGGGCGACGAGCAGTACTTC. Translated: CASRFRQGAGDEQYF.

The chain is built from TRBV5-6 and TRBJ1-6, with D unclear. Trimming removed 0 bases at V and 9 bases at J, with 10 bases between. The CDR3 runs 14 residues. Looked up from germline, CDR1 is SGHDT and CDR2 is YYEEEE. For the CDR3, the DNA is TGTGCCAGCAGCTTGGAGGAGGCGGGTTCACCCCTCCACTTT. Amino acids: CASSLEEAGSPLHF.